This record covers a single T cell receptor (beta chain). This entry comes from a study of blood T cells in healthy people across ages. PCR was performed a second time for 7 to 11 cycles using a sample-barcoded 5' primer and a J-beta primer mix. TCRdb analysed the 5' RACE reads with MiXCR anew, one entry per CDR3 protein. The sample lists approximately 880,000 distinct CDR3 sequences, around 48% occurring once. Trimming pared 2 bases from V and 4 bases from J, leaving 11 bases between. The CDR3 is 14 residues long. The germline CDR1 and CDR2 sequences are MNHNS and SASEGT. The chain is built from TRBV6-1 and TRBJ1-2; D remains ambiguous. The source is a man in his thirties or forties in good health. Material for sequencing was blood. Here the CDR3 reads CASSEQVVGYGYTF. DNA for the CDR3: TGTGCCAGCAGTGAACAGGTCGTTGGCTATGGCTACACCTTC.